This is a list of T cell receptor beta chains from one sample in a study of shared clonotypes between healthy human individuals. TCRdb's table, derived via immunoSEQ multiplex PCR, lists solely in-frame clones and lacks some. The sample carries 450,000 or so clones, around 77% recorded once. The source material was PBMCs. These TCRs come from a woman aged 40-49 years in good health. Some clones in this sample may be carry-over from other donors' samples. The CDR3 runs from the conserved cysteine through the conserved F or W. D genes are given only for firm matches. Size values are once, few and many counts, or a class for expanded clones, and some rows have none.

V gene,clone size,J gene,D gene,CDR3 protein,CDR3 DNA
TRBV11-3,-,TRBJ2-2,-,CASSFEASGELFF,TGTGCCAGCAGCTTCGAAGCGAGCGGGGAGCTGTTTTTT
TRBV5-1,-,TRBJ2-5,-,CASSLGARVETQYF,TGCGCCAGCAGCTTGGGGGCCAGGGTCGAGACCCAGTACTTC
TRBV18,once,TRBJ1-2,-,CASYSDSSNYGYTF,TGTGCCAGCTACAGCGATTCCTCTAACTATGGCTACACCTTC
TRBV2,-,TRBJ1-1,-,CASSLMGSTEAFF,TGTGCCAGCAGTCTAATGGGGAGCACTGAAGCTTTCTTT
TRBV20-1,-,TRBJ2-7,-,CSARGRDKQYF,TGCAGTGCCAGGGGCAGGGATAAGCAGTACTTC
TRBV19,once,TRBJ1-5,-,CASSPRQSNQPQHF,TGTGCCAGTAGTCCCCGACAGAGCAATCAGCCCCAGCATTTT
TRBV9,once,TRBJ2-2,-,CASSGRAGTGELFF,TGTGCCAGCAGCGGGAGGGCTGGCACCGGGGAGCTGTTTTTT
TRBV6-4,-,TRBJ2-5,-,CASSAGPQETQYF,TGTGCCAGCAGTGCGGGACCCCAAGAGACCCAGTACTTC
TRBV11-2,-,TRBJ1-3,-,CASSPVRAGNTIYF,TGTGCCAGCAGCCCCGTCCGAGCTGGAAACACCATATATTTT
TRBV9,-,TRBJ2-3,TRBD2,CASSVESAGGPGALNTDTQYF,TGTGCCAGCAGCGTAGAATCAGCGGGAGGGCCCGGCGCCTTAAACACAGATACGCAGTATTTT
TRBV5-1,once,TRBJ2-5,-,CASSLSPKASFETQYF,TGCGCCAGCAGCTTGTCTCCTAAGGCTAGTTTCGAGACCCAGTACTTC
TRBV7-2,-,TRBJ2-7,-,CASSLAGDLYEQYF,TGTGCCAGCAGCTTAGCGGGGGACTTATACGAGCAGTACTTC
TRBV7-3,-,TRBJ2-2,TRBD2,CASSLKEVPGGPSNANTGELFF,TGTGCCAGCAGCTTAAAGGAAGTCCCGGGAGGGCCCTCAAATGCGAACACCGGGGAGCTGTTTTTT
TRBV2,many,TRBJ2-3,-,CASSDGSTADTQYF,TGTGCCAGCAGCGACGGTTCCACGGCAGATACGCAGTATTTT
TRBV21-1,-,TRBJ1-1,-,CASSKAQGYWSTVMNTEAFF,TGTGCCAGCAGCAAAGCCCAGGGGTACTGGAGTACGGTCATGAACACTGAAGCTTTCTTT
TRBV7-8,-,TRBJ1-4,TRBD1,CASSKGQDNEKLFF,TGTGCCAGCAGCAAAGGACAGGATAATGAAAAACTGTTTTTT
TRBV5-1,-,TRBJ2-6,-,CASSLGQRGANVLTF,TGCGCCAGCAGCTTGGGCCAGCGGGGGGCCAACGTCCTGACTTTC
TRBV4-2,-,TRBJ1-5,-,CASSQDSDQPQHF,TGTGCCAGCAGCCAAGATAGTGATCAGCCCCAGCATTTT
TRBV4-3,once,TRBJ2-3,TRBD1,CASSQGQGASDTQYF,TGCGCCAGCAGCCAAGGGCAGGGGGCGTCAGATACGCAGTATTTT
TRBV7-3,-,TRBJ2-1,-,CASSLKMEHEQFF,TGTGCCAGCAGCTTAAAAATGGAACATGAGCAGTTCTTC
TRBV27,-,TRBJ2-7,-,CASSSSGGSYEQYF,TGTGCCAGCAGTTCCAGTGGGGGGTCCTACGAGCAGTACTTC
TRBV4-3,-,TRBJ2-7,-,CASSQDIFSYEQYF,TGCGCCAGCAGCCAGGATATATTCTCCTACGAGCAGTACTTC
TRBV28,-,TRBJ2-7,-,CASSFLDSTSSYEQYF,TGTGCCAGCAGCTTTCTCGACTCGACGAGCTCCTACGAGCAGTACTTC
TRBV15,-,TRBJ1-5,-,CAIRGHRPQHF,TGTGCCATCAGGGGTCATCGGCCCCAGCATTTT
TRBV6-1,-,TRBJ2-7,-,CASSRDHFYEQYF,TGTGCCAGCAGCCGGGACCACTTCTACGAGCAGTACTTC
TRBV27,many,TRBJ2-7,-,CASRPQLGVYEQYF,TGTGCCAGCAGGCCCCAGTTAGGCGTTTACGAGCAGTACTTC
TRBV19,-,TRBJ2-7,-,CASSIDSFYEQYF,TGTGCCAGTAGTATTGACAGTTTCTACGAGCAGTACTTC
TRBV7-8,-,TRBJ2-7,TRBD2,CASSWTSGRAYEQYF,TGTGCCAGCAGCTGGACTAGCGGGAGGGCCTACGAGCAGTACTTC
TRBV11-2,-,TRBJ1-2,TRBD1,CASKPGQGAAGYTF,TGTGCCAGCAAACCGGGACAGGGGGCGGCTGGCTACACCTTC
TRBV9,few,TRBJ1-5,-,CASSAPGGCGNQPQHF,TGTGCCAGCAGCGCCCCGGGGGGTTGTGGCAATCAGCCCCAGCATTTT
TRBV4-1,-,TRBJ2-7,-,CASSQDRGFYEQYF,TGCGCCAGCAGCCAAGATCGGGGGTTCTACGAGCAGTACTTC
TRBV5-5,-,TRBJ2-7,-,CASSLSMGEAYEQYF,TGTGCCAGCAGCTTGTCCATGGGTGAGGCCTACGAGCAGTACTTC
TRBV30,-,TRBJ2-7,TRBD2,CAWTSGSYEQYF,TGTGCCTGGACTAGCGGCTCCTACGAGCAGTACTTC
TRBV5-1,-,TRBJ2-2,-,CASSRTRPSLPLGELFF,TGCGCCAGCAGCAGGACCAGACCATCCCTCCCATTGGGGGAGCTGTTTTTT
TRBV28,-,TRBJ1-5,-,CASRSSGWGNQPQHF,TGTGCCAGCAGGTCGTCGGGGTGGGGCAATCAGCCCCAGCATTTT
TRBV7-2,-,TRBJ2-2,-,CASSFRGGELFF,TGTGCCAGCAGCTTCCGGGGCGGGGAGCTGTTTTTT
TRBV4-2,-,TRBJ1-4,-,CASSQDLFGDNREKLFF,TGTGCCAGCAGCCAAGATCTTTTCGGCGATAATCGTGAAAAACTGTTTTTT
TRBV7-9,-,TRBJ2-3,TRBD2,CASSSGLAEDTQYF,TGTGCCAGCAGCTCAGGACTAGCAGAAGATACGCAGTATTTT
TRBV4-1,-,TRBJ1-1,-,CASNRFPADMNTEAFF,TGCGCCAGCAATAGGTTTCCCGCGGATATGAACACTGAAGCTTTCTTT
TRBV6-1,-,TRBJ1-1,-,CASSDPSWNTEAFF,TGTGCCAGCAGTGATCCAAGTTGGAACACTGAAGCTTTCTTT
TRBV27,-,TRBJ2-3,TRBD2,CASSFGTSGITDTQYF,TGTGCCAGCAGTTTCGGGACTAGCGGGATCACAGATACGCAGTATTTT
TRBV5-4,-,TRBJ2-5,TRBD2,CASSLLGGGETQYF,TGTGCCAGCAGCTTGTTGGGGGGAGGGGAGACCCAGTACTTC
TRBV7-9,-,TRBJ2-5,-,CASSRTQETQYF,TGTGCCAGCAGCCGGACACAGGAGACCCAGTACTTC
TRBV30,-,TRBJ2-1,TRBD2,CAWSRLAGAYEQFF,TGTGCCTGGAGCCGCCTAGCGGGAGCGTATGAGCAGTTCTTC
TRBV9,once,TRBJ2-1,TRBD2,CASSVRLAGGNEQFF,TGTGCCAGCAGCGTGCGACTAGCGGGGGGGAATGAGCAGTTCTTC
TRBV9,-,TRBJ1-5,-,CASSGLGFDGPQHF,TGTGCCAGCAGCGGCCTGGGTTTCGACGGGCCCCAGCATTTT
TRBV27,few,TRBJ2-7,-,CASSLTQGPHEQYF,TGTGCCAGCAGTTTAACACAGGGCCCCCACGAGCAGTACTTC
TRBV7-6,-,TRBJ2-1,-,CASSLDPSRNNEQFF,TGTGCCAGCAGCTTAGACCCCTCTAGAAACAATGAGCAGTTCTTC
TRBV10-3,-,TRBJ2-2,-,CAISPTNPETGELFF,TGTGCCATCAGTCCGACAAACCCAGAGACCGGGGAGCTGTTTTTT
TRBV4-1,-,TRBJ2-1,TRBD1,CASSQVLRGSEQFF,TGCGCCAGCAGCCAAGTCCTCAGGGGGAGTGAGCAGTTCTTC